This entry concerns a single T cell receptor beta chain. Trimming removed 1 base at V and 3 bases at J, with 13 bases between. The CDR3 extends over 15 amino acids. CDR1 LGHNA and CDR2 YSLEER come from the germline V gene. This sample is part of a study of T cell changes during pregnancy in multiple sclerosis. Repertoires were generated with immunoSEQ multiplex PCR, while TCRdb's copy carries only in-frame clones and drops some. The sample contains about 26,000 clones, 80% to 90% of which appear only once. This clonotype was obtained from a female donor with multiple sclerosis, enrolled in a pregnancy study. The genes are TRBV4-3 and TRBJ2-7; tentatively, D is TRBD2 (5 bases). The sequencing used CD8+ T cells from peripheral blood mononuclear cells, collected in the second trimester of pregnancy. The CDR3 nucleotides are TGCGCCAGCAGCCAAGGGCGGGTGGGCCTCTACGAGCAGTACTTC. It codes for CASSQGRVGLYEQYF.